This T cell receptor beta chain was recorded in a study of cytomegalovirus exposure and HLA in healthy donors. PCR involved 60 Vbeta and 13 Jbeta primers. Sequenced by immunoSEQ multiplex PCR; TCRdb stores in-frame clones only, minus some. The sample includes roughly 140,000 clones, around 82% of them seen just once. This CDR3 is built from 16 residues. Germline V gene data show CDR1 as MGHDK and CDR2 as SYGVNS. The ends lost 4 bases at V and 7 bases at J; junction bases unmatched: 10. This chain uses TRBV25-1 with TRBJ2-2, with 9 bases that match TRBD1. This TCR was recovered from a woman between 45 and 60 years old in good health and CMV-seropositive. Sequencing used PBMCs. As DNA, the CDR3 is TGTGCCAGCAGTGGAGCGCGGACAGGGGTTATCGGGGAGCTGTTTTTT. Translating gives CASSGARTGVIGELFF.